A selection of T cell receptor beta chains follows, all from one sample in a study of T-cell memory formation after mild COVID-19. TCRdb analysed the 5' RACE reads with MiXCR anew, one entry per CDR3 protein. The table lists fewer than 50,000 distinct CDR3 sequences, about 7.3% of them singletons, with approximately 1.3% in the top ten. The source material was PBMCs or a T cell subset sorted from them (not recorded which). The receptors originated from a man younger than 35 who had mild COVID-19 (a few samples of this study predate the infection). Cell type and time point are not known. CDR3s include the opening cysteine and the closing phenylalanine or tryptophan. A D gene is named only where the DNA matches it firmly. Size is omitted from some rows. Given values are once, few, many or a class for expanded clones.

clone size: many
CDR3 length: 14
V gene: TRBV12-3/TRBV12-4
J gene: TRBJ2-3
D gene: -
CDR3 DNA: TGTGCCAGCAGTTTAGCCATCGCGGGAAATACGCAGTATTTT
CDR3 protein: CASSLAIAGNTQYF

clone size: few
CDR3 length: 13
V gene: TRBV7-2
J gene: TRBJ1-5
D gene: -
CDR3 DNA: TGTGCCAGCAGCTTAGACTCTGGCCAGCCCCAGCATTTT
CDR3 protein: CASSLDSGQPQHF

clone size: few
CDR3 length: 13
V gene: TRBV9
J gene: TRBJ2-5
D gene: -
CDR3 DNA: TGTGCCAGCACCCGAGGGCCCCAAGAGACCCAGTACTTC
CDR3 protein: CASTRGPQETQYF

clone size: few
CDR3 length: 14
V gene: TRBV5-1
J gene: TRBJ2-7
D gene: TRBD2
CDR3 DNA: TGCGCCAGCAGCTCTGCGGGAGGGGCCCACGAGCAGTACTTC
CDR3 protein: CASSSAGGAHEQYF

clone size: many
CDR3 length: 15
V gene: TRBV7-2
J gene: TRBJ2-5
D gene: TRBD2
CDR3 DNA: TGTGCCAGCAGCCGTACTAGCGGGGGGGCGGAGACCCAGTACTTC
CDR3 protein: CASSRTSGGAETQYF

clone size: -
CDR3 length: 13
V gene: TRBV5-1
J gene: TRBJ2-4
D gene: TRBD1
CDR3 DNA: TGCGCCAGCAGCGCGACAGGGAGAAACATTCAGTACTTC
CDR3 protein: CASSATGRNIQYF

clone size: few
CDR3 length: 13
V gene: TRBV3-1
J gene: TRBJ2-5
D gene: TRBD1
CDR3 DNA: TGTGCCAGCAGCTACAGGGGTGAAGAGACCCAGTACTTC
CDR3 protein: CASSYRGEETQYF

clone size: few
CDR3 length: 14
V gene: TRBV20-1
J gene: TRBJ1-1
D gene: -
CDR3 DNA: TGCAGTCCAGCCGGACCCATGATGAACACTGAAGCTTTCTTT
CDR3 protein: CSPAGPMMNTEAFF

clone size: many
CDR3 length: 14
V gene: TRBV12-3/TRBV12-4
J gene: TRBJ1-1
D gene: TRBD1
CDR3 DNA: TGTGCCAGCAGTTCCGGACAGGGGAACACTGAAGCTTTCTTT
CDR3 protein: CASSSGQGNTEAFF

clone size: few
CDR3 length: 13
V gene: TRBV3-1
J gene: TRBJ1-5
D gene: -
CDR3 DNA: TGTGCCAGCAGCCAAGGAGGGGGTACGCCCCAGCATTTT
CDR3 protein: CASSQGGGTPQHF

clone size: -
CDR3 length: 17
V gene: TRBV2
J gene: TRBJ1-2
D gene: -
CDR3 DNA: TGTGCCAGCAGTGAAATTTCAGGGTGGAGGGCTAACTATGGCTACACCTTC
CDR3 protein: CASSEISGWRANYGYTF

clone size: -
CDR3 length: 13
V gene: TRBV20-1
J gene: TRBJ2-3
D gene: -
CDR3 DNA: TGCAGTGCCCCCGCGTTGGGCACAGATACGCAGTATTTT
CDR3 protein: CSAPALGTDTQYF

clone size: -
CDR3 length: 13
V gene: TRBV24-1
J gene: TRBJ1-1
D gene: -
CDR3 DNA: TGTGCCACCAGTGGTGGCAGGGACACTGAAGCTTTCTTT
CDR3 protein: CATSGGRDTEAFF

clone size: -
CDR3 length: 13
V gene: TRBV5-1
J gene: TRBJ2-3
D gene: -
CDR3 DNA: TGCGCCAGCAGCTTGGAAGGGGGAGATACGCAGTATTTT
CDR3 protein: CASSLEGGDTQYF

clone size: few
CDR3 length: 14
V gene: TRBV7-9
J gene: TRBJ2-5
D gene: -
CDR3 DNA: TGTGCCAGCAGCTCCCAGGGAATAACGAAGACCCAGTACTTC
CDR3 protein: CASSSQGITKTQYF

clone size: many
CDR3 length: 15
V gene: TRBV7-8
J gene: TRBJ2-1
D gene: -
CDR3 DNA: TGTGCCAGCAGCCCTAGGGTCAACAGCCGCAATGAGCAGTTCTTC
CDR3 protein: CASSPRVNSRNEQFF

clone size: few
CDR3 length: 13
V gene: TRBV18
J gene: TRBJ1-1
D gene: -
CDR3 DNA: TGTGCCAGCTCACCCAGAGCGAACACTGAAGCTTTCTTT
CDR3 protein: CASSPRANTEAFF

clone size: few
CDR3 length: 16
V gene: TRBV6-1
J gene: TRBJ2-1
D gene: TRBD2
CDR3 DNA: TGTGCCAGCAGCGTTCCTGCGGGGGGCCTCTACAATGAGCAGTTCTTC
CDR3 protein: CASSVPAGGLYNEQFF

clone size: few
CDR3 length: 16
V gene: TRBV4-2
J gene: TRBJ2-1
D gene: -
CDR3 DNA: TGTGCCAGCAGCCAAGACGTTCATAGCTCCTACAATGAGCAGTTCTTC
CDR3 protein: CASSQDVHSSYNEQFF

clone size: few
CDR3 length: 16
V gene: TRBV5-1
J gene: TRBJ2-5
D gene: -
CDR3 DNA: TGCGCCAGCAGCTTGGCCCATGGCGAACAGGGAGAGACCCAGTACTTC
CDR3 protein: CASSLAHGEQGETQYF

clone size: -
CDR3 length: 16
V gene: TRBV5-6
J gene: TRBJ2-5
D gene: TRBD2
CDR3 DNA: TGTGCCAGCAGCTTGGTCGCGACTAGCGGACAAGAGACCCAGTACTTC
CDR3 protein: CASSLVATSGQETQYF

clone size: few
CDR3 length: 16
V gene: TRBV7-2
J gene: TRBJ2-7
D gene: TRBD1
CDR3 DNA: TGTGCCAGCAGCTTAGATGCCGGGACAGGGAGTTACGAGCAGTACTTC
CDR3 protein: CASSLDAGTGSYEQYF

clone size: -
CDR3 length: 15
V gene: TRBV5-5
J gene: TRBJ1-2
D gene: -
CDR3 DNA: TGTGCCAGCAACCGAATTACAAACCGCGAATCGGGCTACACCTTC
CDR3 protein: CASNRITNRESGYTF

clone size: few
CDR3 length: 15
V gene: TRBV11-2
J gene: TRBJ2-5
D gene: TRBD2
CDR3 DNA: TGTGCCAGCGGGCTAGCGGGGGTGGTGGGAGAGACCCAGTACTTC
CDR3 protein: CASGLAGVVGETQYF

clone size: -
CDR3 length: 14
V gene: TRBV6-5
J gene: TRBJ2-2
D gene: -
CDR3 DNA: TGTGCCAGCAGTTACTCCCGTGGGGCAGGGGAGCTGTTTTTT
CDR3 protein: CASSYSRGAGELFF

clone size: few
CDR3 length: 14
V gene: TRBV7-9
J gene: TRBJ2-5
D gene: -
CDR3 DNA: TGTGCCAGCAGCTCAAACTCGGGGCAAGAGACCCAGTACTTC
CDR3 protein: CASSSNSGQETQYF

clone size: many
CDR3 length: 14
V gene: TRBV7-2
J gene: TRBJ2-7
D gene: -
CDR3 DNA: TGTGCCAGCAGCTTAGCTAAAGGACTTTACGAGCAGTACTTC
CDR3 protein: CASSLAKGLYEQYF

clone size: -
CDR3 length: 14
V gene: TRBV7-6
J gene: TRBJ2-3
D gene: -
CDR3 DNA: TGTGCCAGCAGCCAGCGGGCCGCCGTGGATACGCAGTATTTT
CDR3 protein: CASSQRAAVDTQYF

clone size: few
CDR3 length: 14
V gene: TRBV12-3/TRBV12-4
J gene: TRBJ2-1
D gene: -
CDR3 DNA: TGTGCCAGCACCCCCTCGGGGAGGAACAATGAGCAGTTCTTC
CDR3 protein: CASTPSGRNNEQFF

clone size: few
CDR3 length: 15
V gene: TRBV7-2
J gene: TRBJ1-1
D gene: -
CDR3 DNA: TGTGCCAGCAGCTTAGGGATAACAGGGATGCGTGAAGCTTTCTTT
CDR3 protein: CASSLGITGMREAFF

clone size: medium-sized
CDR3 length: 15
V gene: TRBV12-3/TRBV12-4
J gene: TRBJ2-1
D gene: -
CDR3 DNA: TGTGCCAGCAGACCGGGTTTGACGGTTCTGGGTGAGCAGTTCTTC
CDR3 protein: CASRPGLTVLGEQFF

clone size: many
CDR3 length: 14
V gene: TRBV5-1
J gene: TRBJ2-5
D gene: TRBD2
CDR3 DNA: TGCGCCAGCAGCTTGACTAGCGGGGGAGAGACCCAGTACTTC
CDR3 protein: CASSLTSGGETQYF

clone size: few
CDR3 length: 15
V gene: TRBV4-3
J gene: TRBJ2-5
D gene: -
CDR3 DNA: TGCGCCAGCAGCCGCGGACACGCCGGGGCGGAGACCCAGTACTTC
CDR3 protein: CASSRGHAGAETQYF

clone size: few
CDR3 length: 14
V gene: TRBV2
J gene: TRBJ2-5
D gene: -
CDR3 DNA: TGTGCCAGCAGTTCGGGACTCGGCCAAGAGACCCAGTACTTC
CDR3 protein: CASSSGLGQETQYF

clone size: -
CDR3 length: 15
V gene: TRBV7-2
J gene: TRBJ2-3
D gene: TRBD2
CDR3 DNA: TGTGCCAGCAGCTGGCGCCTAGCGGGCCCAGATACGCAGTATTTT
CDR3 protein: CASSWRLAGPDTQYF

clone size: few
CDR3 length: 17
V gene: TRBV7-2
J gene: TRBJ1-1
D gene: TRBD1
CDR3 DNA: TGTGCCAGCAGCTTAGAAGTGGGGACAGCCTCGGCTTCCTCCCAAATATTT
CDR3 protein: CASSLEVGTASASSQIF

clone size: few
CDR3 length: 12
V gene: TRBV10-3
J gene: TRBJ1-5
D gene: TRBD1
CDR3 DNA: TGTGCCATCGGGGACAGGGATCAGCCCCAGCATTTT
CDR3 protein: CAIGDRDQPQHF

clone size: few
CDR3 length: 14
V gene: TRBV5-1
J gene: TRBJ1-1
D gene: TRBD1
CDR3 DNA: TGCGCCAGCAGCGGGACAGGGGGGAACACTGAAGCTTTCTTT
CDR3 protein: CASSGTGGNTEAFF

clone size: -
CDR3 length: 15
V gene: TRBV10-3
J gene: TRBJ2-2
D gene: -
CDR3 DNA: TGTGCCATCAGTGAGTTGGACAGTGGACCCGGGGAGCTGTTTTTT
CDR3 protein: CAISELDSGPGELFF

clone size: few
CDR3 length: 15
V gene: TRBV9
J gene: TRBJ2-6
D gene: -
CDR3 DNA: TGTGCCAGCAGCGTCCAGGGCTCTGGGGCCAACGTCCTGACTTTC
CDR3 protein: CASSVQGSGANVLTF

clone size: -
CDR3 length: 15
V gene: TRBV5-1
J gene: TRBJ2-1
D gene: -
CDR3 DNA: TGCGCCAGCAGCTTGTCGGGGGGCCCGAACAATGAGCAGTTCTTC
CDR3 protein: CASSLSGGPNNEQFF

clone size: -
CDR3 length: 13
V gene: TRBV7-2
J gene: TRBJ2-1
D gene: TRBD1
CDR3 DNA: TGTGCCAGCAGCTTACAGACAGGGTGGGAGCAGTTCTTC
CDR3 protein: CASSLQTGWEQFF

clone size: few
CDR3 length: 15
V gene: TRBV7-2
J gene: TRBJ2-3
D gene: TRBD2
CDR3 DNA: TGTGCCAGCAGCTCCGAGTGGGGGGGGACAGATACGCAGTATTTT
CDR3 protein: CASSSEWGGTDTQYF

clone size: -
CDR3 length: 13
V gene: TRBV24-1
J gene: TRBJ1-2
D gene: -
CDR3 DNA: TGTGCCACCAGTGATGGAAGGGGCGGTGGCTACACCTTC
CDR3 protein: CATSDGRGGGYTF

clone size: many
CDR3 length: 15
V gene: TRBV7-8
J gene: TRBJ2-3
D gene: TRBD2
CDR3 DNA: TGTGCCAGCAGCTCCGGACTAGTACCGGGGGATACGCAGTATTTT
CDR3 protein: CASSSGLVPGDTQYF

clone size: many
CDR3 length: 12
V gene: TRBV6-2/TRBV6-3
J gene: TRBJ2-3
D gene: TRBD1
CDR3 DNA: TGTGCCAGCAGTCTGGACAGGGATACGCAGTATTTT
CDR3 protein: CASSLDRDTQYF

clone size: -
CDR3 length: 15
V gene: TRBV2
J gene: TRBJ1-5
D gene: TRBD1
CDR3 DNA: TGTGCCAGCAGCGTCGGACAGGTGGGCGGTCAGCCCCAGCATTTT
CDR3 protein: CASSVGQVGGQPQHF

clone size: few
CDR3 length: 14
V gene: TRBV5-1
J gene: TRBJ1-5
D gene: -
CDR3 DNA: TGCGCCAGCAGCTTCAGTGGGGCAGATCAGCCCCAGCATTTT
CDR3 protein: CASSFSGADQPQHF

clone size: -
CDR3 length: 16
V gene: TRBV7-6
J gene: TRBJ2-2
D gene: TRBD2
CDR3 DNA: TGTGCCAGCAGCCCGACTAGCGGGGGGGCTGGCGGGGAGCTGTTTTTT
CDR3 protein: CASSPTSGGAGGELFF

clone size: many
CDR3 length: 11
V gene: TRBV30
J gene: TRBJ2-2
D gene: -
CDR3 DNA: TGTGCCTGGAGCCTTAGTTGGGAGCTGTTTTTT
CDR3 protein: CAWSLSWELFF

clone size: -
CDR3 length: 17
V gene: TRBV15
J gene: TRBJ2-5
D gene: -
CDR3 DNA: TGTGCCACCAGCAGAGATCTGGGGAGCCACGAAGGAGAGACCCAGTACTTC
CDR3 protein: CATSRDLGSHEGETQYF